The 17 T cell receptor beta chains below come from one sample, sequenced in a study of CD8 T cells in ankylosing spondylitis. TCRdb recomputed calls from the 5' RACE reads with MiXCR, one row per CDR3 protein. Here the sample spans 250,000 or so distinct CDR3 sequences, under 30% being singletons. Sequenced material: blood, either unsorted or a sorted T cell fraction (not recorded which). The receptor source for this set is a male donor with ankylosing spondylitis or in good health (not recorded which).

This chain connects TRBV20-1 to TRBJ2-3; tentatively, D is TRBD1 (6 bases). The germline V gene encodes CDR1 DFQATT and CDR2 SNEGSKA (reference sequence). The CDR3 covers 13 residues. The germline V and J ends were trimmed by 4 bases and 6 bases, with 14 bases remaining between them. This CDR3 is CSAIVGAGDTQYF. CDR3 bases: TGCAGTGCTATTGTGGGGGCTGGGGATACGCAGTATTTT.

V gene TRBV20-1 combines with J gene TRBJ2-3; D gene uncertain. This CDR3 has 11 residues. Germline values: CDR1 DFQATT, CDR2 SNEGSKA (reference sequence). Trimming stripped 3 bases from V and 7 bases from J, with 8 bases between. For the CDR3, the DNA is TGCAGTGCTAGCGTGTTATATACGCAGTATTTT. Protein sequence: CSASVLYTQYF.

This clonotype was counted at least ten times. The genes are TRBV4-1 and TRBJ1-2; no clear D gene. Trimming took 1 base from V and 2 from J, leaving 17 bases between them. The CDR3 length is 17 residues. Per germline, CDR1 MGHRA and CDR2 YSYEKL. CDR3 nucleotides: TGCGCCAGCAGCCAAGTTAGGACGACCGTGGAAAACTATGGCTACACCTTC. As protein: CASSQVRTTVENYGYTF.

This clonotype was observed a few times. The CDR3 DNA follows: TGCAGTGCTAGTGACAGCTCTGGGGCCAACGTCCTGACTTTC. It encodes CSASDSSGANVLTF. The V gene is TRBV20-1, the J gene TRBJ2-6; D might be TRBD1 (5 bases). Trimming shortened V by 3 bases and J by 0 bases, and 6 bases separated the two germline ends. Germline values: CDR1 DFQATT, CDR2 SNEGSKA (reference sequence). The CDR3 contains 14 residues.

This clonotype was detected a few times. This chain connects TRBV5-1 to TRBJ2-7; 7 bases are a match to TRBD1. The V gene end was trimmed by 0 bases and the J gene end by 4 bases; junction bases not matched to a gene: 7. CDR1 and CDR2 from the germline V gene are SGHRS and YFSETQ. The CDR3 extends over 15 amino acids. The CDR3 loop is CASSLGNPGQYEQYF. The CDR3 coding sequence is TGCGCCAGCAGCTTGGGGAACCCGGGACAGTACGAGCAGTACTTC.

In its sample, this clonotype was seen many times. This chain links TRBV20-1 with TRBJ1-2; a possible D gene is TRBD1 (6 bases). Germline CDR1 reads DFQATT; CDR2 reads SNEGSKA (reference sequence). This CDR3 comprises 11 residues. V lost 4 bases and J lost 8, with 11 bases in between. In DNA form, the CDR3 reads TGCAGTGCTATAGGGGGTACCGGCTACACCTTC. Residues: CSAIGGTGYTF.

The chain is built from TRBV20-1 and TRBJ2-5; D is tentatively TRBD1 or TRBD2 (7 bases each). The CDR3 spans 14 residues. Germline lookup yields CDR1 DFQATT and CDR2 SNEGSKA (reference sequence). The V and J ends lost 6 bases and 3 bases respectively, with 17 bases between them. The DNA for the CDR3 is TGCAGTGCCCCAGGGGGGGAGCGGGAAGAGACCCAGTACTTC. This sequence encodes CSAPGGEREETQYF.

About this clonotype itself: A junction boundary mismatches the germline segment, possibly from a read error. The V gene is TRBV24-1, the J gene TRBJ2-2, with 8 bases identical to TRBD2. The CDR3 length is 17 residues. Germline values: CDR1 KGHDR, CDR2 SFDVKD. The CDR3 coding sequence is TGTGCCACCAGTGAACCCATCGGGGGGGCGAACCCCGGGGAGCTGTTTTTT. Its protein product is CATSEPIGGANPGELFF.

In this sample, this clonotype turned up many times. V is TRBV5-1 and J is TRBJ1-6, with 7 bases matching TRBD1. With V trimmed by 4 bases and J by 0 bases, 7 bases remained unmatched. The CDR3 consists of 17 residues. Germline values: CDR1 SGHRS, CDR2 YFSETQ. CDR3 sequence: CASSMGQISSYNSPLHF. DNA for the CDR3: TGCGCCAGCAGCATGGGACAGATCAGCTCCTATAATTCACCCCTCCACTTT.

For the CDR3, the DNA is TGTGCCAGCAGCCAATCTGAGCGAGGTACGCAGTATTTT. Translated: CASSQSERGTQYF. The V gene is TRBV3-1, the J gene TRBJ2-3; D not resolved. Trimming removed 2 bases from V and 8 bases from J, with 11 bases in between. The CDR3 length is 13 residues. Germline V CDR1 and CDR2: LGHDT, YNNKEL (reference sequence).

This clonotype occurred many times. CDR3 sequence reads: CSVEDPRGRTDTQYF. CDR3 nucleotides: TGCAGCGTTGAAGATCCCCGGGGGCGGACAGATACGCAGTATTTT. J is TRBJ2-3 and V is TRBV29-1; the D call may be TRBD1 or TRBD2 (6 bases each). The germline V and J ends were trimmed by 0 bases and 3 bases, with 13 bases remaining between them. The germline gives CDR1 SQVTM, CDR2 ANQGSEA. CDR3 length equals 15 residues.

This clonotype was seen a handful of times. The V gene is TRBV2, the J gene TRBJ2-7, with 13 bases matching TRBD2. The CDR3 length is 15 residues. Germline V gene lookup returns CDR1 SNHLY and CDR2 FYNNEI. V lost 10 bases, J lost 3 bases, and 9 bases stayed unmatched. In DNA, the CDR3 is TGTGCCACCACTAGCGGGGGGGCCTCATACTACGAGCAGTACTTC. Its protein product is CATTSGGASYYEQYF.

This clonotype was detected only a few times. This chain uses TRBV20-1 with TRBJ2-3, with D possibly matching TRBD1 (5 bases). Germline CDR1 reads DFQATT; CDR2 reads SNEGSKA (reference sequence). The V end was cut by 6 bases, the J end by 0 bases, with 10 bases between. The CDR3 runs 13 residues. The CDR3 reads CSALGPSTDTQYF. CDR3 nucleotides: TGCAGTGCCCTGGGGCCCAGCACAGATACGCAGTATTTT.

The table lists this clonotype with a few counts. The V and J genes are TRBV12-3 or TRBV12-4 and TRBJ2-7, with D possibly being TRBD1 or TRBD2 (5 bases each). V lost 1 base to trimming and J lost 6 bases, with 10 bases between them. This CDR3 contains 13 residues. CDR3 nucleotide sequence: TGTGCCAGCAGTTTAGATGAGGGGCGCGAGCAGTACTTC. This sequence encodes CASSLDEGREQYF.

In its sample, this clonotype was seen many times. The V gene is TRBV20-1, the J gene TRBJ2-2; 11 bases are shared with TRBD1. The CDR3 covers 16 residues. The V and J ends lost 0 bases and 5 bases, in that order; junction bases with no gene match: 5. Germline CDR1 reads DFQATT; CDR2 reads SNEGSKA (reference sequence). CDR3 nucleotides: TGCAGTGCTAGAGATTGGGACAGGGGGTCGACCGGGGAGCTGTTTTTT. Amino acid sequence: CSARDWDRGSTGELFF.

This clonotype was observed a few times. The chain joins TRBV18 to TRBJ1-2; 9 bases are shared with TRBD1. The CDR3 sequence is 15 residues long. Germline V lookup: CDR1 KGHSH, CDR2 LQKENI. V trimming: 5 bases; J trimming: 8 bases; junction bases outside the gene matches: 12. Here the CDR3 DNA reads TGTGCCAGCTCATCCAGGACCGGGACAGGGCTAGGCTACACCTTC. Translating it yields CASSSRTGTGLGYTF.

This clonotype was seen once. Just one base apart from a much larger clone, this may be a read error. The chain employs TRBV20-1 and TRBJ1-2, with TRBD1 identical over 9 bases. The CDR3 sequence is 14 residues long. The germline gives CDR1 DFQATT, CDR2 SNEGSKA (reference sequence). The CDR3 sequence: CSARPGTGSDGCTF. DNA for the CDR3: TGCAGTGCTAGACCAGGGACAGGGAGTGATGGCTGCACCTTC.